Shown below are 10 T cell receptor beta chains from a single sample sequenced in a study of T cells in women clearing cervical HPV infection. Libraries were prepared by immunoSEQ multiplex PCR; TCRdb keeps only in-frame clonotypes and omits some of them. In all, the sample yields 30,000 to 35,000 clones. Sample: blood buffy coat. Source of these receptors: a woman between 18 and 69 years old with a cervical HPV16 infection that either progressed to CIN3+ or cleared (not recorded which).

With regard to this clone: The CDR3 goes on 3 residues after the read ends, and that part is filled in from the germline J gene. The V gene is TRBV7-9, the J gene TRBJ1-1; possibly TRBD1 for D (6 bases). V was clipped by 1 base and J by 5 bases, with 14 bases between them. This CDR3 has 15 amino acids. Germline CDR1 and CDR2: SEHNR and FQNEAQ (reference sequence). The CDR3 sequence is CASSLVVPRGTEAFF. Partial CDR3 DNA: TGTGCCAGCAGCTTAGTGGTGCCCAGGGGAACTGAA. The full variable domain, its missing parts supplied by reference TRBV7-9 and TRBJ1-1, is DTGVSQNPRHKITKRGQNVTFRCDPISEHNRLYWYRQTLGQGPEFLTYFQNEAQLEKSRLLSDRFSAERPKGSFSTLEIQRTEQGDSAMYLCASSLVVPRGTEAFFGQGTRLTVV.

A remark on this clone: The read ends 3 residues early relative to the CDR3; the germline J gene fills the gap. The V and J genes are TRBV7-8 and TRBJ2-3; D may be TRBD2 (6 bases). CDR1 is SGHVS, CDR2 FQNEAQ, per germline. The CDR3 extends over 15 amino acids. Trimming removed 5 bases at V and 4 bases at J, with 16 bases between. The DNA read from the CDR3 is TGTGCCAGCAGCCCCCAATCGGGGGAATCAGATACG. Amino acid sequence: CASSPQSGESDT. In full, the CDR3 reads CASSPQSGESDTQYF.

Concerning this clone: The read comes to an end 3 residues before the CDR3 does, leaving the germline J gene to fill in the end. The chain couples TRBV2 to TRBJ1-2; D remains unclear. Trimming cost V 5 bases and J 0 bases, with 13 bases left between them. The CDR3 length is 15 residues. Germline CDR1 is SNHLY and CDR2 is FYNNEI. The CDR3 loop is CASSIRQDANYGYTF. The sequenced part of the CDR3 DNA is TGTGCCAGCAGTATCCGGCAGGATGCTAACTATGGC.

Note on this clone: The read halts 3 residues ahead of the CDR3 end, with the missing end drawn from the germline J gene. The chain links TRBV7-9 to TRBJ1-2; D gene ambiguous. The CDR3 runs to 15 residues. V lost 0 bases, J lost 4 bases, and 12 bases lay in between. Germline V gives CDR1 SEHNR, CDR2 FQNEAQ (reference sequence). Partial CDR3 DNA: TGTGCCAGCAGCTTAGCAAGACGAGGCGGCTATGGC. Protein: CASSLARRGGYG. The entire CDR3 reads CASSLARRGGYGYTF.

Worth noting for this clone: The read finishes 3 residues shy of the CDR3 end, and the germline J gene is used to complete it. The J gene is TRBJ1-1, the V gene TRBV5-1, with 10 nucleotides matching TRBD1. Germline V CDR1 and CDR2: SGHRS, YFSETQ. V was clipped by 4 bases and J by 3 bases; unmatched bases: 6. The CDR3 runs 15 residues. The chain's CDR3 is CASSEGTGDHTEAFF. The covered CDR3 bases are TGCGCCAGCAGCGAAGGGACAGGGGACCACACTGAA. The whole variable domain, filled in from reference TRBV5-1 and TRBJ1-1, reads KAGVTQTPRYLIKTRGQQVTLSCSPISGHRSVSWYQQTPGQGLQFLFEYFSETQRNKGNFPGRFSGRQFSNSRSEMNVSTLELGDSALYLCASSEGTGDHTEAFFGQGTRLTVV.

Of note for this clone: The read ends 3 residues shy of where the CDR3 ends; the end is completed using the germline J gene. The genes are TRBV2 and TRBJ1-2; the D gene is possibly TRBD1 (6 bases). Trimming took off 7 bases at V and 4 bases at J, with 19 bases between the two ends. Germline assignment: CDR1 SNHLY and CDR2 FYNNEI. CDR3 length: 15 amino acids. CDR3 amino acids: CASMGGGARGYGYTF. The sequenced CDR3 bases are TGTGCCAGCATGGGAGGGGGAGCCAGGGGCTATGGC.

Details on this clone: The read gets to within 3 residues of the CDR3 end, and the germline J gene fills in the rest. The V gene is TRBV20-1, the J gene TRBJ1-2, with D maybe TRBD1 (6 bases). Per germline, CDR1 DFQATT and CDR2 SNEGSKA (reference sequence). CDR3 length: 12 amino acids. The sequenced CDR3 bases are TGCAGTGCTAACCACAGGGCGGAGGGC. Its translation: CSANHRAEG. The full-length CDR3 reads as CSANHRAEGYTF.

Details on this clone: The read halts 3 residues ahead of the CDR3 end, with the missing end drawn from the germline J gene. V and J are TRBV6-1 and TRBJ1-2; no clear D gene. Per germline, CDR1 MNHNS and CDR2 SASEGT. CDR3 length equals 13 residues. Trimming cost V 0 bases and J 4 bases, with 6 bases left between them. This chain's CDR3 is CASSEATAYGYTF. CDR3 bases read: TGTGCCAGCAGTGAAGCTACTGCCTATGGC.

About this clone itself: The CDR3 extends 3 residues past the end of the read, so its final part is completed from the germline J gene. This chain joins TRBV30 and TRBJ1-1; the match to TRBD1 covers 7 bases. CDR3 length: 16 residues. CDR1 GTSNPN and CDR2 SVGIG come from the germline V gene (reference sequence). The V gene end was trimmed by 3 bases and the J gene end by 5 bases; junction bases not matched to a gene: 15. The CDR3 protein is CAWRKGQMRRGTEAFF. The sequenced part of the CDR3 DNA is TGTGCCTGGAGGAAGGGACAGATGCGACGGGGGACTGAA.

Regarding this clone: The read terminates 3 residues ahead of where the CDR3 ends, so the germline J gene completes it. This chain uses TRBV18 with TRBJ1-1, with 7 bases lining up with TRBD1. This CDR3 comprises 12 residues. Germline loops: CDR1 KGHSH, CDR2 LQKENI. The V and J ends lost 5 bases and 5 bases, in that order; junction bases with no gene match: 2. CDR3 DNA, as far as it was read: TGTGCCAGCTCAAACAGGGGTACTGAA. This encodes CASSNRGTE. The whole CDR3 protein is CASSNRGTEAFF.